The present TCR beta chain was sequenced within a study of T cell repertoires in cytomegalovirus infection. About the research overall: Public TCR beta signature analysis indicated the presence of both CMV infection and matching HLA type. Study results and limitations: Cumulated frequencies of public TCR beta families served to identify carriers of CMV plus the relevant HLA.

TCRdb reanalysed the reads using MiXCR and keeps one entry per CDR3 protein. The profile shows 450,000 to 650,000 distinct CDR3 sequences, around 27% of them singletons. The table lists this clonotype with a few counts. The antigen is undetermined. The receptor's source is a human donor in good health (CMV status not recorded). Some clones in this sample may be carry-over from other donors' samples. Sequencing input: PBMCs.

The CDR3 reads CASSQGHDSSGDSYGYTF. The CDR3 DNA is TGTGCCAGCAGCCAAGGCCATGATAGTTCTGGGGACTCATATGGCTACACCTTC. The chain couples TRBV14 to TRBJ1-2, with TRBD1 as a possible D gene (5 bases). In germline, CDR1 is SGHDN, CDR2 FVKESK. The V gene lost 1 base and the J gene lost 5 bases, with 23 bases spanning the gap. The CDR3 runs to 18 residues.